This T cell receptor (beta chain) was recovered during a study of long-term antiretroviral therapy in people with HIV. The assay used was immunoSEQ (version v3.0), run at survey level. Sequenced by immunoSEQ multiplex PCR; TCRdb stores in-frame clones only, minus some. The sample records roughly 17,000 clones, 75% to 85% being singletons. This TCR was recovered from a man between 18 and 29 years old with HIV. The source material was unsorted PBMCs, sampled 0.3 years after starting antiretroviral therapy.

The CDR3, as DNA: TGTGCCAGCAGCTTGGCGGGCAATCAGCCCCAGCATTTT. Translated: CASSLAGNQPQHF. The chain couples TRBV5-8 to TRBJ1-5, with no clear D. Germline assignment: CDR1 SGHTS and CDR2 YDEGEE. Deletions cut 0 bases from V and 2 bases from J, with 3 bases between. The CDR3 is 13 amino acids.